The 17 T cell receptor beta chains reported below all come from one sample, sequenced in a study of blood T cell repertoires in COVID-19 (TCRdb year 2020). Libraries were made using the immunoSEQ multiplex PCR assay. TCRdb obtained this table from immuneACCESS and retained in-frame rearrangements with V and J assigned. These tables miss some clones; where compared with another copy, unresolved V genes account for less than half of the shortfall, and the remainder is unexplained. The sample contains a few hundred thousand clones, more than 75% of them found a single time. The ten most abundant clones make up about 1.6% of the sample. The specimen sequenced was PBMCs or T cells enriched from blood (not recorded which). The receptors derive from a woman aged 45-65 years who had recovered from COVID-19.

The chain combines TRBV10-1 with TRBJ2-2; 9 bases match TRBD2. The length of the CDR3 is 15 residues. CDR1 and CDR2 (germline): WNHNN, SYGVQD (reference sequence). The J segment lost 6 bases and the V segment lost 10 bases, leaving 12 bases of the junction unmatched. CDR3 DNA sequence: TGCGCCACCAGCCCCGCGGGAGGGCCTTCCGGGGAGCTGTTTTTT. Protein sequence: CATSPAGGPSGELFF.

Here the CDR3 DNA reads TGTGCCAGCAGCGCAACAGCCTACAATGAGCAGTTCTTC. This translates into CASSATAYNEQFF. The chain employs TRBV9 and TRBJ2-1; D is undetermined. V lost 3 bases and J 2 bases, leaving 6 bases between the germline ends. Germline lookup yields CDR1 SGDLS and CDR2 YYNGEE. The CDR3 is 13 residues long.

This clone was seen a single time. The V call is TRBV7-2, the J call TRBJ2-7, with 11 bases aligning to TRBD2. J was trimmed by 0 bases and V by 5 bases; bases with no gene match: 3. The CDR3 is made up of 15 amino acids. Per the germline V gene, CDR1 is SGHTA and CDR2 is FQGNSA. The DNA for the CDR3 is TGTGCCAGCAGCCAGGGACTAGCGGCCTCCTACGAGCAGTACTTC. It codes for CASSQGLAASYEQYF.

The rearrangement joins TRBV5-1 to TRBJ2-1, with 13 bases that match TRBD2. The CDR3 is 15 residues long. Trimming removed 7 bases from V and 6 bases from J; junction bases left unmatched: 7. CDR1 SGHRS and CDR2 YFSETQ come from the germline V gene. This CDR3 reads CASLDGLAGVNEQFF. The CDR3 coding sequence is TGCGCCAGCCTGGATGGACTAGCGGGAGTCAATGAGCAGTTCTTC.

The J gene is TRBJ2-7, the V gene TRBV3-1 (or the pseudogene TRBV3-2), with 12 bases matching TRBD2. Looked up from germline, CDR1 is LGHDT and CDR2 is YNNKEL (reference sequence). The CDR3 runs 17 residues. Trimming removed 4 bases from V and 5 bases from J; junction bases left unmatched: 12. The CDR3 nucleotides read TGTGCCAGCAGCCCCCTCGGCCTAGCGGGAGGGCCCCACGAGCAGTACTTC. It encodes CASSPLGLAGGPHEQYF.

DNA for the CDR3: TGTGCCTGGACCGCCCGGAGGGGCGGGAAAACTGAAGCTTTCTTT. Encoded protein: CAWTARRGGKTEAFF. This chain links TRBV30 with TRBJ1-1; D is possibly TRBD1 (5 bases). The CDR3 is made up of 15 amino acids. V shed 4 bases and J shed 5 bases, with 20 bases lying between them. Germline assignment: CDR1 GTSNPN and CDR2 SVGIG (reference sequence).

This clone appeared a single time. This chain connects TRBV5-6 to TRBJ2-1; 15 nucleotides agree with TRBD2. This CDR3 region has 15 residues. Germline assignment: CDR1 SGHDT and CDR2 YYEEEE. With V trimmed by 3 bases and J by 11 bases, 6 bases remained unmatched. Here the CDR3 reads CASSYRGLAGGQQFF. DNA for the CDR3: TGTGCCAGCAGCTACCGGGGACTAGCGGGAGGTCAGCAGTTCTTC.

The gene calls are TRBV12-3 or TRBV12-4 and TRBJ1-2, with D possibly TRBD1 on 6 matching bases. The CDR3 runs to 13 residues. Trimming removed 6 bases at V and 6 bases at J, with 14 bases between. CDR3 DNA: TGTGCCAGCAGGACGACAGGTTCTGATGGCTACACCTTC. It is translated as CASRTTGSDGYTF.

This chain links TRBV19 with TRBJ2-5; 7 bases line up with TRBD1. J gave up 4 bases and V 10 bases, and 3 bases lay outside the gene matches. The CDR3 is 11 amino acids. Germline CDR1 and CDR2: LNHDA and SQIVND (reference sequence). CDR3 nucleotides: TGTGCCACACAGGGGCGAGAGACCCAGTACTTC. Translating gives CATQGRETQYF.

The gene calls are TRBV5-4 and TRBJ1-2; the match to TRBD1 covers 7 bases. Unmatched junction bases numbered 8, after V lost 4 bases and J lost 5 bases. Germline CDR1 reads SGHNT; CDR2 reads YYREEE (reference sequence). The CDR3 has 14 residues. CDR3 DNA sequence: TGTGCCAGCAGCCCGGACAGGAGGAGGTATGGCTACACCTTC. This translates into CASSPDRRRYGYTF.

The chain is built from TRBV12-5 and TRBJ2-1; 8 nucleotides agree with TRBD1. The germline gives CDR1 LGHNT, CDR2 FRNRAP. Trimming at V came to 6 bases and at J to 5 bases, leaving 3 bases not matched to a gene. This CDR3 has 13 residues. CDR3 protein: CASGGQANNEQFF. The CDR3 DNA follows: TGTGCTAGTGGGGGACAGGCTAACAATGAGCAGTTCTTC.

V is TRBV3-1 (or the pseudogene TRBV3-2) and J is TRBJ1-4; 12 bases agree with TRBD1. Germline V gene lookup returns CDR1 LGHDT and CDR2 YNNKEL (reference sequence). The CDR3 is made up of 18 amino acids. The V gene end was trimmed by 5 bases and the J gene end by 5 bases; junction bases not matched to a gene: 12. CDR3 protein: CASSTGTGGAWGNEKLFF. The CDR3 DNA reads as TGTGCCAGCAGCACCGGGACAGGGGGCGCTTGGGGAAATGAAAAACTGTTTTTT.

The chain combines TRBV28 with TRBJ1-4, with no clear D. Trimming stripped 5 bases from V and 12 bases from J, with 13 bases between. The CDR3 runs 12 residues. The germline CDR1 and CDR2 sequences are MDHEN and SYDVKM. The CDR3 here is CASSTMRMELFF. The CDR3 nucleotides read TGTGCCAGCAGTACCATGCGAATGGAACTGTTTTTT.

The chain links TRBV6-5 to TRBJ2-5, with a tentative D call TRBD2 (6 bases). Germline lookup yields CDR1 MNHEY and CDR2 SVGAGI. Between the trimmed V and J ends, which lost 6 bases and 1 base, there was a span of 12 bases. This CDR3 comprises 14 residues. CDR3 protein: CASRTSVSQETQYF. CDR3 bases: TGTGCCAGCAGGACTAGTGTCAGCCAAGAGACCCAGTACTTC.

This chain joins TRBV11-2 and TRBJ2-7; D gene ambiguous. The germline V gene has CDR1 SGHAT and CDR2 FQNNGV. The CDR3 has 14 residues. V gave up 1 base and J gave up 0 bases, with 7 bases separating them. CDR3 loop: CASSLVNFSYEQYF. As DNA, the CDR3 is TGTGCCAGCAGCTTAGTCAACTTCTCCTACGAGCAGTACTTC.

This clone was found a few times. This chain joins TRBV6-5 and TRBJ1-4; 11 bases fit TRBD1. The CDR3 runs 14 residues. Germline-derived CDR1 and CDR2 are MNHEY and SVGAGI. V lost 9 bases and J lost 7; bases outside the gene matches: 7. CDR3 protein: CASRSGTGGEKLFF. The CDR3 coding sequence is TGTGCCAGTCGGAGTGGGACAGGGGGTGAAAAACTGTTTTTT.

J is TRBJ2-5 and V is TRBV11-2; possible D gene TRBD1, 5 bases. The CDR3 consists of 14 residues. Germline-derived CDR1 and CDR2 are SGHAT and FQNNGV. V lost 1 base and J 5 bases, leaving 11 bases between the germline ends. The CDR3 loop reads CASSLGAGRETQYF. CDR3 DNA: TGTGCCAGCAGCTTAGGGGCAGGGCGGGAGACCCAGTACTTC.